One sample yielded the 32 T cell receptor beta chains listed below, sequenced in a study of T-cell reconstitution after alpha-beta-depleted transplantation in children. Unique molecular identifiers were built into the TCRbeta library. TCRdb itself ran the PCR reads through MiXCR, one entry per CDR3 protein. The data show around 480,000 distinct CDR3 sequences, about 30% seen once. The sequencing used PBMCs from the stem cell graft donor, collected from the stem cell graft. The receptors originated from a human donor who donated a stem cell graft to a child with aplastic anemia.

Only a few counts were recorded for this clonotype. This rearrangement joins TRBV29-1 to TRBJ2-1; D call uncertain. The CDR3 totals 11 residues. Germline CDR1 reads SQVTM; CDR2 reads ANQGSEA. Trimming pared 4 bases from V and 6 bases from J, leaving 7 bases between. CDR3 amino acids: CSVVPFNEQFF. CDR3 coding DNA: TGCAGCGTTGTGCCGTTCAATGAGCAGTTCTTC.

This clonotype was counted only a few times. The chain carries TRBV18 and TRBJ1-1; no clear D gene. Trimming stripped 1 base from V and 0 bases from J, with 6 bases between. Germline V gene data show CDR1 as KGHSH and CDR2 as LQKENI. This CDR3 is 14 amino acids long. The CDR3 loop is CASSPRPVNTEAFF. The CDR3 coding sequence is TGTGCCAGCTCACCACGTCCGGTGAACACTGAAGCTTTCTTT.

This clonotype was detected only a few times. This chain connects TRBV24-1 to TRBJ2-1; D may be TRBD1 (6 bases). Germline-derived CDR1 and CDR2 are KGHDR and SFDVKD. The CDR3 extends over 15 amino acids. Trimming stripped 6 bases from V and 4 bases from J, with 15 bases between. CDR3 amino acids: CATSPTAQGYNEQFF. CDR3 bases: TGTGCCACCAGTCCCACAGCACAGGGTTACAATGAGCAGTTCTTC.

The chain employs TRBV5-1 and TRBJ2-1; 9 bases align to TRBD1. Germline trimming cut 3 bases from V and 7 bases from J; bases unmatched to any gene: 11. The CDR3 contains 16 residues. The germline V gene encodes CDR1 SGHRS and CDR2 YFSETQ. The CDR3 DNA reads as TGCGCCAGCAGCTCACAAATACTGACAGGGGGTAATGAGCAGTTCTTC. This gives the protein CASSSQILTGGNEQFF.

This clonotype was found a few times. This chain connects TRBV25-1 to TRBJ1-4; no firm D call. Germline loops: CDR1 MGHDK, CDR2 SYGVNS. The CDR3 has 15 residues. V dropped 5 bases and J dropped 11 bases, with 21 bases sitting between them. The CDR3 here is CASSPSGSNERKLFF. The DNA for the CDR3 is TGTGCCAGCAGTCCGTCCGGGAGTAATGAGAGGAAACTGTTTTTT.

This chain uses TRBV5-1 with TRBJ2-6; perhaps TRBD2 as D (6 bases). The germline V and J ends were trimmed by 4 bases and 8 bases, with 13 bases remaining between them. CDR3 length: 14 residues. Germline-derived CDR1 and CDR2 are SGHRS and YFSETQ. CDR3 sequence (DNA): TGCGCCAGCAGCGGGGACTTGGCCCCCAACGTCCTGACTTTC. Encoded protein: CASSGDLAPNVLTF.

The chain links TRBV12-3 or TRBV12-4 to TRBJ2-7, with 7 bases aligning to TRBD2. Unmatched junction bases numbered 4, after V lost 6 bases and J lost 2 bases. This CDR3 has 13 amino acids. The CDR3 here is CASSVTSTYEQYF. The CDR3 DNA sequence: TGTGCCAGCAGCGTGACTAGCACCTACGAGCAGTACTTC.

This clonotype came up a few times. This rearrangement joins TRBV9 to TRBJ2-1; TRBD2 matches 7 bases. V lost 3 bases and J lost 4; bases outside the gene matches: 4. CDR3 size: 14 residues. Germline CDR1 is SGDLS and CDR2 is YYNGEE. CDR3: CASSARTRYNEQFF. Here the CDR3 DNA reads TGTGCCAGCAGCGCGCGGACTAGATACAATGAGCAGTTCTTC. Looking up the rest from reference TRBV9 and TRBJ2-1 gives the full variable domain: DSGVTQTPKHLITATGQRVTLRCSPRSGDLSVYWYQQSLDQGLQFLIQYYNGEERAKGNILERFSAQQFPDLHSELNLSSLELGDSALYFCASSARTRYNEQFFGPGTRLTVL.

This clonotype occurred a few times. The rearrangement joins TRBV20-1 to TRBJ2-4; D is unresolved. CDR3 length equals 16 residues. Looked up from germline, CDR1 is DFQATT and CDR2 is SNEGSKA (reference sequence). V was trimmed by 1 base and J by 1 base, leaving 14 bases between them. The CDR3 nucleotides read TGCAGTGCTAGAGGACCTACTGAGGTGGCCAAAAACATTCAGTACTTC. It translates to CSARGPTEVAKNIQYF.

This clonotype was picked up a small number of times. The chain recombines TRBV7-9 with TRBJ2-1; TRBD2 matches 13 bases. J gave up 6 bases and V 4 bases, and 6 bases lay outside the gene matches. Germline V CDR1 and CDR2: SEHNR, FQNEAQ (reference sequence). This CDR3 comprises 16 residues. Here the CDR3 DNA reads TGTGCCAGCAGCTCCCGGACTAGCGGGAGAATCAATGAGCAGTTCTTC. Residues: CASSSRTSGRINEQFF.

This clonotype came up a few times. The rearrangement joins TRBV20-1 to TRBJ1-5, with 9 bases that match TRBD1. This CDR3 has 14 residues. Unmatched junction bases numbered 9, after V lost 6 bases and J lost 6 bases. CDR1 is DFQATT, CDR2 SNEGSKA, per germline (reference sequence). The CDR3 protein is CSATHGTGTQPQHF. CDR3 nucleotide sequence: TGCAGTGCCACTCACGGGACAGGGACTCAGCCCCAGCATTTT.

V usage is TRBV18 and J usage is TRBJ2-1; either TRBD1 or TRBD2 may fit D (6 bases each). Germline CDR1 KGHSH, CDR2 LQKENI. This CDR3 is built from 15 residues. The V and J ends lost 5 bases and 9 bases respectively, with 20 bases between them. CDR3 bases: TGTGCCAGCTCATCGGAGGGGGAGACCCGGGGTGAGCAGTTCTTC. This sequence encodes CASSSEGETRGEQFF.

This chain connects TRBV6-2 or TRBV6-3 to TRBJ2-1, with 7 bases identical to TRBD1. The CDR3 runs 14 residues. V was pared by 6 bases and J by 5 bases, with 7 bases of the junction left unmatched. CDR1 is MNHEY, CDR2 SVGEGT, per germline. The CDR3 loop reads CASRLDRTHNEQFF. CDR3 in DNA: TGTGCCAGCAGACTGGACAGGACCCACAATGAGCAGTTCTTC.

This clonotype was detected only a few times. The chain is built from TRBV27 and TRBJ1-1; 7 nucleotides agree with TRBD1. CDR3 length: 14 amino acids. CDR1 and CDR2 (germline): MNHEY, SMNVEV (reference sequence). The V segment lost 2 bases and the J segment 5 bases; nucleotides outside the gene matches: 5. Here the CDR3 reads CASSLGRGLTEAFF. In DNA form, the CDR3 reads TGTGCCAGCAGTTTAGGTAGGGGGCTGACTGAAGCTTTCTTT.

The CDR3 bases are TGCAGCGTTCCAGAGACTAGCTGGGATGATGAGCAGTTCTTC. It codes for CSVPETSWDDEQFF. The V and J genes are TRBV29-1 and TRBJ2-1; 7 positions agree with TRBD2. The CDR3 runs 14 residues. In germline, CDR1 is SQVTM, CDR2 ANQGSEA. Unmatched junction bases numbered 12, after V lost 5 bases and J lost 8 bases.

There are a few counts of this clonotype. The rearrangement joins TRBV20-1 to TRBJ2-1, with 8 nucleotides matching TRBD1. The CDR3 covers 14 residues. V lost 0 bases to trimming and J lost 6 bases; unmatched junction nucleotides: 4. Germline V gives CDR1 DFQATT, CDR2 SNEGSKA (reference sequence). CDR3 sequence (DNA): TGCAGTGCTAGAGATGTCGGACAGGGCAATGAGCAGTTCTTC. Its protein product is CSARDVGQGNEQFF.

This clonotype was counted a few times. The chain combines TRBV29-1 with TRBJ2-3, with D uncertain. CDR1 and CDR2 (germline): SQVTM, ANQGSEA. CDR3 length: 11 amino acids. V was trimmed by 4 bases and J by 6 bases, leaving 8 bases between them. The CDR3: CSVVRPDTQYF. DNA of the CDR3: TGCAGCGTTGTTCGGCCTGATACGCAGTATTTT.

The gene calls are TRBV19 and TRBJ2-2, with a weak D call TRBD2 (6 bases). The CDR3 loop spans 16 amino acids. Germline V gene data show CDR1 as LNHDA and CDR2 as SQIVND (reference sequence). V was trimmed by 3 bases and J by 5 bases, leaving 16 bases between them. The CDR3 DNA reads TGTGCCAGTAGTATGGGTGCCAGGACTACGACCGGGGAGCTGTTTTTT. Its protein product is CASSMGARTTTGELFF.

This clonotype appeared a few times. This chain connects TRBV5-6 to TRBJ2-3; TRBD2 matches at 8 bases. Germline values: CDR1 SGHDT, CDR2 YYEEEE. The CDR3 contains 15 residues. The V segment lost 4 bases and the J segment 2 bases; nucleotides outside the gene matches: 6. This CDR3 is CASSVTSGYTDTQYF. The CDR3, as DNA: TGTGCCAGCAGCGTTACTAGCGGTTACACAGATACGCAGTATTTT.

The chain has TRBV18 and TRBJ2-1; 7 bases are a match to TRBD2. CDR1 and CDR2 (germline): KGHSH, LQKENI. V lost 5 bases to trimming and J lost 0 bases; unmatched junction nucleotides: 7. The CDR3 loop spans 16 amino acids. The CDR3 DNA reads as TGTGCCAGCTCATCCCCTAGCGGAGCCTCCTACAATGAGCAGTTCTTC. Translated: CASSSPSGASYNEQFF. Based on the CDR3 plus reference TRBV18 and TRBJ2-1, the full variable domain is NAGVMQNPRHLVRRRGQEARLRCSPMKGHSHVYWYRQLPEEGLKFMVYLQKENIIDESGMPKERFSAEFPKEGPSILRIQQVVRGDSAAYFCASSSPSGASYNEQFFGPGTRLTVL.

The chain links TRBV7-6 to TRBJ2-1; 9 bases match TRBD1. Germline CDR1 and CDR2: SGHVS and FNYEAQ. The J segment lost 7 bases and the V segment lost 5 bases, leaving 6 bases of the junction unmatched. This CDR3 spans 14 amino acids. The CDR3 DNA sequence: TGTGCCAGCAGCCCAGGGACAGGGCGGAATGAGCAGTTCTTC. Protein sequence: CASSPGTGRNEQFF.

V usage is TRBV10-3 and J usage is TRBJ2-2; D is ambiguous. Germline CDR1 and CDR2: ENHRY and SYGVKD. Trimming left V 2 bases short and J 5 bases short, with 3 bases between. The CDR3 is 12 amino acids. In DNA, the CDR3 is TGTGCCATCAGTGAGGGGACCGGGGAGCTGTTTTTT. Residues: CAISEGTGELFF.

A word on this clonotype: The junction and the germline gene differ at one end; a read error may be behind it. This CDR3 reads CSARAGGLFYEQYF. In nucleotides, the CDR3 is TGCAGTGCAAGAGCGGGAGGCCTCTTCTACGAGCAGTACTTC. V gene TRBV20-1 combines with J gene TRBJ2-7; the match to TRBD2 covers 9 bases. The germline CDR1 and CDR2 sequences are DFQATT and SNEGSKA (reference sequence). The CDR3 totals 14 residues.

The CDR3 here is CASRGPGHGTNSNQPQHF. CDR3 sequence (DNA): TGTGCCAGCAGAGGACCGGGACACGGTACTAATAGCAATCAGCCCCAGCATTTT. The chain recombines TRBV6-2 or TRBV6-3 with TRBJ1-5; TRBD1 is a possible D gene (6 bases). V shed 6 bases and J shed 0 bases, with 21 bases lying between them. CDR3 length equals 18 residues. From germline, CDR1 is MNHEY and CDR2 SVGEGT.

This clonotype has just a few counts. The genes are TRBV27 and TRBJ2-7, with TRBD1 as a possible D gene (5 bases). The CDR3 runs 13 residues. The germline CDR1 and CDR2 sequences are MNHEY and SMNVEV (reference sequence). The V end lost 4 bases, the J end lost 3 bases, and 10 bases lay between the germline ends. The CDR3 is CASSWNRNYEQYF. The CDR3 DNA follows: TGTGCCAGCAGTTGGAACAGGAACTACGAGCAGTACTTC.

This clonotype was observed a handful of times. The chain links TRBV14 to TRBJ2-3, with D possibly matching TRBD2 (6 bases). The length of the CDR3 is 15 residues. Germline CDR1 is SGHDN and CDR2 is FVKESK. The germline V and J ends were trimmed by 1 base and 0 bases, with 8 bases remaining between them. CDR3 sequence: CASSQVGRSTDTQYF. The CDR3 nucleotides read TGTGCCAGCAGCCAAGTTGGGAGGAGCACAGATACGCAGTATTTT. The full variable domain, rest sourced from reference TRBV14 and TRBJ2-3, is EAGVTQFPSHSVIEKGQTVTLRCDPISGHDNLYWYRRVMGKEIKFLLHFVKESKQDESGMPNNRFLAERTGGTYSTLKVQPAELEDSGVYFCASSQVGRSTDTQYFGPGTRLTVL.

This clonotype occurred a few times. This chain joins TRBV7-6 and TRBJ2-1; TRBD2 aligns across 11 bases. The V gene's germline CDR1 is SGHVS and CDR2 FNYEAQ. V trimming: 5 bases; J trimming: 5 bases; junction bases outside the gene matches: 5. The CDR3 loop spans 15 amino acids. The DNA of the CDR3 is TGTGCCAGCAGCATGGGACTAGCGGCTAACAATGAGCAGTTCTTC. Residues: CASSMGLAANNEQFF.

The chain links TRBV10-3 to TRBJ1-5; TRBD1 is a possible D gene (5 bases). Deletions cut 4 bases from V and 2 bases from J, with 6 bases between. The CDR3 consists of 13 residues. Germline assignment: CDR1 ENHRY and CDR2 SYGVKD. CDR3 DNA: TGTGCCATCAGTGGCAGGGGCAATCAGCCCCAGCATTTT. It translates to CAISGRGNQPQHF.

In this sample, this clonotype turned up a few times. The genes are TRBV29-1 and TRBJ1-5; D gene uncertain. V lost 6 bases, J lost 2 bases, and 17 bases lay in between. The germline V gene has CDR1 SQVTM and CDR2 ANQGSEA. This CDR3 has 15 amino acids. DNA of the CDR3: TGCAGCGTCGGTATGGGTTCGCGTGGCAATCAGCCCCAGCATTTT. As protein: CSVGMGSRGNQPQHF. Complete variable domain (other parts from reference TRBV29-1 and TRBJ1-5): SAVISQKPSRDICQRGTSLTIQCQVDSQVTMMFWYRQQPGQSLTLIATANQGSEATYESGFVIDKFPISRPNLTFSTLTVSNMSPEDSSIYLCSVGMGSRGNQPQHFGDGTRLSIL.

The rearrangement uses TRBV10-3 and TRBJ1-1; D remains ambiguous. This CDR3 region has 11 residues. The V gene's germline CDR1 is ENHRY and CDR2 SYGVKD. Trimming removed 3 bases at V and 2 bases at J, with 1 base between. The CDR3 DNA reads TGTGCCATCAGTGAAAACACTGAAGCTTTCTTT. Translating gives CAISENTEAFF.

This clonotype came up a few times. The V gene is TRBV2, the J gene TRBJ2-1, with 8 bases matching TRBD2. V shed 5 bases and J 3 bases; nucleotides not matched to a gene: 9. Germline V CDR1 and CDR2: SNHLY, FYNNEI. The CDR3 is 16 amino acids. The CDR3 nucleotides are TGTGCCAGCAGTACTATGGGGCTAGCGGGCTACAATGAGCAGTTCTTC. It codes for CASSTMGLAGYNEQFF.

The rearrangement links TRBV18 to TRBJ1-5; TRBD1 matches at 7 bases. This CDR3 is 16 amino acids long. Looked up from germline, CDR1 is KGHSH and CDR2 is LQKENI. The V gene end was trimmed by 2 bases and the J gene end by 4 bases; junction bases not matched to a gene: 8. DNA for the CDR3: TGTGCCAGCTCACCATTAGGGATACAGGGGAATCAGCCCCAGCATTTT. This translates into CASSPLGIQGNQPQHF.